These 9 T cell receptor beta chains came from one sample sequenced in a study of T cell responses to AZD1222 COVID-19 vaccine. Using immunoSEQ multiplex PCR, the repertoire was profiled, and TCRdb retains in-frame clones only, with some absent. The sample yields 110,000 to 150,000 clones, around 92% seen once. The sequenced sample was peripheral blood, obtained on day 0 of AZD1222 vaccination. Source of these receptors: an adult in good health.

This CDR3 reads CASGGQGASGYTF. DNA for the CDR3: TGCGCCAGCGGCGGACAGGGGGCGTCCGGCTACACCTTC. The chain has TRBV5-1 and TRBJ1-2; 11 bases match TRBD1. The CDR3 consists of 13 residues. V was pared by 7 bases and J by 8 bases, with 7 bases of the junction left unmatched. The germline V gene has CDR1 SGHRS and CDR2 YFSETQ.

The chain links TRBV6-2 or TRBV6-3 to TRBJ2-1; no clear D. Germline V CDR1 and CDR2: MNHEY, SVGEGT. V gave up 2 bases and J gave up 8 bases, with 7 bases separating them. The CDR3 consists of 12 residues. The CDR3 region has the DNA TGTGCCAGCAGTTACGTTGCCTATGAGCAGTTCTTC. Protein sequence: CASSYVAYEQFF.

V gene TRBV4-3 combines with J gene TRBJ1-6; no reliable D call. The CDR3 is 19 amino acids. Germline V gene lookup returns CDR1 LGHNA and CDR2 YSLEER. The V end was cut by 0 bases, the J end by 5 bases, with 20 bases between. This chain's CDR3 is CASSQDFPQRIDNNSPLHF. The CDR3, as DNA: TGCGCCAGCAGCCAAGATTTTCCCCAGAGAATAGATAATAATTCACCCCTCCACTTT.

V usage is TRBV4-3 and J usage is TRBJ1-1; D gene uncertain. Germline V CDR1 and CDR2: LGHNA, YSLEER. This CDR3 is 15 amino acids long. V lost 2 bases to trimming and J lost 1 base, with 11 bases between them. The CDR3 spells CASSQIRAGNTEAFF. The CDR3 DNA reads TGCGCCAGCAGCCAAATTAGGGCCGGGAACACTGAAGCTTTCTTT.

The count of this clone is one. The chain is built from TRBV7-6 and TRBJ2-3; D possibly corresponds to TRBD2 (6 bases). Germline V gene lookup returns CDR1 SGHVS and CDR2 FNYEAQ. Trimming cost V 1 base and J 0 bases, with 11 bases left between them. The CDR3 is 16 amino acids. CDR3 nucleotides: TGTGCCAGCAGCTTAGGACCCAGCGGGAGCACAGATACGCAGTATTTT. Protein: CASSLGPSGSTDTQYF. The entire variable domain, with the rest obtained from reference TRBV7-6 and TRBJ2-3, is as follows: GAGVSQSPRYKVTKRGQDVALRCDPISGHVSLYWYRQALGQGPEFLTYFNYEAQQDKSGLPNDRFSAERPEGSISTLTIQRTEQRDSAMYRCASSLGPSGSTDTQYFGPGTRLTVL.

The rearrangement uses TRBV7-9 and TRBJ1-1; D call uncertain. V lost 6 bases, J lost 3 bases, and 17 bases lay in between. Germline V gives CDR1 SEHNR, CDR2 FQNEAQ (reference sequence). The CDR3 has 15 residues. In DNA, the CDR3 is TGTGCCAGCAGGTATCGGGAGGGCTCGGACACTGAAGCTTTCTTT. Its translation is CASRYREGSDTEAFF.

This clone was seen more than once but under ten times. V is TRBV5-1 and J is TRBJ2-1, with D unresolved. CDR1 is SGHRS and CDR2 is YFSETQ in the germline V gene. This CDR3 has 14 residues. The V end was cut by 0 bases, the J end by 7 bases, with 11 bases between. The CDR3 DNA reads TGCGCCAGCAGCTTGGGCGTACCCGTGAATGAGCAGTTCTTC. It yields the protein CASSLGVPVNEQFF.

The rearrangement links TRBV28 to TRBJ1-2; TRBD1 is a possible D gene (6 bases). CDR1 is MDHEN, CDR2 SYDVKM, per germline. The CDR3 is 14 residues long. V dropped 6 bases and J dropped 8 bases, with 19 bases sitting between them. The chain's CDR3 is CASSSTGHPFGYTF. DNA for the CDR3: TGTGCCAGCAGCAGCACGGGACACCCGTTCGGCTACACCTTC.

The chain joins TRBV18 to TRBJ1-6; TRBD1 is a possible D gene (6 bases). V dropped 3 bases and J dropped 10 bases, with 13 bases sitting between them. In germline, CDR1 is KGHSH, CDR2 LQKENI. The CDR3 has 14 amino acids. CDR3 in DNA: TGTGCCAGCTCACCGGAGGTTCAGGGGTCACCCCTCCACTTT. This codes for CASSPEVQGSPLHF.